This T cell receptor (beta chain) was observed in a study of T cells after somatic rescue of genetic block. This clone was detected once. Germline values: CDR1 SGHTA, CDR2 FQGNSA. The CDR3 runs to 12 residues. Trimming took 2 bases from V and 4 from J, leaving 3 bases between them. Only in-frame clones appear in the TCRdb table, and some are missing; sequencing was by immunoSEQ multiplex PCR. Here the sample spans approximately 11,000 clones, 78% being singletons. The source of this sequence is a boy younger than 18. The sequenced sample consisted of peripheral blood mononuclear cells (PBMCs). The rearrangement uses TRBV7-2 and TRBJ2-1; D is unresolved. The CDR3 bases are TGTGCCAGCAGCTTAAGGTACAATGAGCAGTTCTTC. Its protein is CASSLRYNEQFF.